The 19 T cell receptor beta chains listed next were all sequenced from one sample in a study of long-term antiretroviral therapy in people with HIV. It was version v3.0 of the immunoSEQ assay that was run at survey level. Clones were read by immunoSEQ multiplex PCR, and TCRdb kept only the in-frame ones, dropping some. The table lists tens of thousands of clones, about 84% of them singletons. The sequencing here drew on unsorted PBMCs, taken 0.5 years before starting antiretroviral therapy. Receptors were obtained from a middle-aged man with HIV.

V gene TRBV9 combines with J gene TRBJ1-4; D not resolved. Per the germline V gene, CDR1 is SGDLS and CDR2 is YYNGEE. The germline V and J ends were trimmed by 2 bases and 8 bases, with 13 bases remaining between them. This CDR3 comprises 14 residues. The CDR3 protein is CASSVSGVSEKLFF. CDR3 bases: TGTGCCAGCAGCGTCAGTGGTGTGTCCGAAAAACTGTTTTTT.

V is TRBV7-9 and J is TRBJ1-1; no reliable D call. The CDR3 consists of 15 residues. The V and J ends lost 1 base and 4 bases respectively, with 13 bases between them. Germline lookup yields CDR1 SEHNR and CDR2 FQNEAQ (reference sequence). The CDR3 region has the DNA TGTGCCAGCAGCTTAGAGATAGGGTGGGCCACTGAAGCTTTCTTT. Translated: CASSLEIGWATEAFF.

This chain links TRBV19 with TRBJ2-3; TRBD1 might be the D (6 bases). Looked up from germline, CDR1 is LNHDA and CDR2 is SQIVND (reference sequence). The CDR3 spans 16 residues. With 5 bases removed from V and 2 bases from J, the gap between germline ends came to 17 bases. CDR3 DNA sequence: TGTGCCAGTAGTCGGGAAGGGGGAACCCTCACAGATACGCAGTATTTT. This encodes CASSREGGTLTDTQYF.

The chain is built from TRBV13 and TRBJ1-6, with D perhaps matching TRBD1 (5 bases). This CDR3 contains 18 residues. The V gene's germline CDR1 is PRHDT and CDR2 FYEKMQ (reference sequence). V lost 0 bases and J 0 bases, leaving 12 bases between the germline ends. CDR3 DNA: TGTGCCAGCAGCTTAGGCCTTAGTAGGGGCTCCTATAATTCACCCCTCCACTTT. Translating gives CASSLGLSRGSYNSPLHF.

CDR3 nucleotides: TGCGCCAGCAGCTTTGGGGGGGCCAAAAACATTCAGTACTTC. It yields the protein CASSFGGAKNIQYF. The chain carries TRBV5-1 and TRBJ2-4; D may be TRBD2 (6 bases). This CDR3 is 14 amino acids long. In germline, CDR1 is SGHRS, CDR2 YFSETQ. V lost 2 bases and J lost 1, with 7 bases in between.

This clone was recorded a few times. The chain employs TRBV5-1 and TRBJ1-1; 11 bases align to TRBD1. With 4 bases clipped from V and 1 base from J, the junction kept 6 bases outside the gene matches. The length of the CDR3 is 16 residues. Germline V CDR1 and CDR2: SGHRS, YFSETQ. CDR3 in DNA: TGCGCCAGCAGCAACGGACAGGGGGCAAGGAACACTGAAGCTTTCTTT. It codes for CASSNGQGARNTEAFF.

This clone was picked up a small number of times. The CDR3, as DNA: TGTGCCAGCAGCTTAGGCGCAGGTGGGACCTACGAGCAGTACTTC. This encodes CASSLGAGGTYEQYF. V and J are TRBV7-6 and TRBJ2-7; D call uncertain. There are 15 residues in the CDR3. The V end lost 1 base, the J end lost 2 bases, and 12 bases lay between the germline ends. Germline CDR1 reads SGHVS; CDR2 reads FNYEAQ.

The chain employs TRBV5-4 and TRBJ2-5; D gene ambiguous. Per germline, CDR1 SGHNT and CDR2 YYREEE (reference sequence). The V end was cut by 3 bases, the J end by 5 bases, with 17 bases between. This CDR3 comprises 15 residues. CDR3 bases: TGTGCCAGCAGCTACATGACATTGACCGAGGAGACCCAGTACTTC. Translated: CASSYMTLTEETQYF.

The V call is TRBV5-4, the J call TRBJ2-2, with 12 bases identical to TRBD2. Germline assignment: CDR1 SGHNT and CDR2 YYREEE (reference sequence). With V trimmed by 4 bases and J by 2 bases, 3 bases remained unmatched. The CDR3 runs to 16 residues. The CDR3 DNA reads as TGTGCCAGCAGCCCGACTAGCGGGGGAAACACCGGGGAGCTGTTTTTT. Translating it yields CASSPTSGGNTGELFF. Full variable domain (outside the CDR3, taken from reference TRBV5-4 and TRBJ2-2): ETGVTQSPTHLIKTRGQQVTLRCSSQSGHNTVSWYQQALGQGPQFIFQYYREEENGRGNFPPRFSGLQFPNYSSELNVNALELDDSALYLCASSPTSGGNTGELFFGEGSRLTVL.

V is TRBV30 and J is TRBJ1-4, with D uncertain. CDR1 is GTSNPN and CDR2 is SVGIG in the germline V gene (reference sequence). CDR3 length: 13 residues. V lost 7 bases to trimming and J lost 4 bases, with 13 bases between them. The CDR3 sequence is CAYSGPDNEKLFF. The CDR3 nucleotides read TGTGCCTACTCCGGGCCTGATAATGAAAAACTGTTTTTT.

J is TRBJ1-1 and V is TRBV13; D gene ambiguous. CDR3 length: 14 amino acids. Trimming took off 5 bases at V and 1 base at J, with 11 bases between the two ends. Germline V gives CDR1 PRHDT, CDR2 FYEKMQ (reference sequence). The CDR3 DNA reads TGTGCCAGCAGCCAAATTAACCAGAACACTGAAGCTTTCTTT. It encodes CASSQINQNTEAFF.

The genes are TRBV18 and TRBJ2-7, with D uncertain. Trimming cost V 6 bases and J 0 bases, with 6 bases left between them. This CDR3 contains 12 residues. Germline lookup yields CDR1 KGHSH and CDR2 LQKENI. CDR3 DNA sequence: TGTGCCAGCTCTGGCGACTCCTACGAGCAGTACTTC. It yields the protein CASSGDSYEQYF.

This clone was picked up a small number of times. V is TRBV27 and J is TRBJ1-1; D is undetermined. The germline CDR1 and CDR2 sequences are MNHEY and SMNVEV (reference sequence). This CDR3 is 13 amino acids long. Trimming took off 4 bases at V and 11 bases at J, with 17 bases between the two ends. The CDR3 spells CASSSVNRVRAFF. The CDR3 DNA reads TGTGCCAGCAGTTCGGTTAACAGAGTTCGGGCTTTCTTT.

The V call is TRBV18, the J call TRBJ2-7, with a tentative D call TRBD2 (5 bases). Germline V gene lookup returns CDR1 KGHSH and CDR2 LQKENI. The CDR3 extends over 15 amino acids. The V end was cut by 3 bases, the J end by 0 bases, with 12 bases between. The CDR3 bases are TGTGCCAGCTCACCCGCCCGAGGGTCCTCCTACGAGCAGTACTTC. Translated: CASSPARGSSYEQYF.

This clone was picked up a small number of times. The V call is TRBV7-9, the J call TRBJ2-7, with D tentatively TRBD1 (5 bases). The germline V gene encodes CDR1 SEHNR and CDR2 FQNEAQ (reference sequence). With 2 bases removed from V and 3 bases from J, the gap between germline ends came to 11 bases. CDR3 length: 14 residues. The CDR3 coding sequence is TGTGCCAGCAGCTTATCAGGGAACAACTACGAGCAGTACTTC. Encoded protein: CASSLSGNNYEQYF.

The rearrangement uses TRBV29-1 and TRBJ2-5; perhaps TRBD1 as D (5 bases). With 2 bases removed from V and 4 bases from J, the gap between germline ends came to 11 bases. CDR1 and CDR2 (germline): SQVTM, ANQGSEA. This CDR3 comprises 13 residues. CDR3: CSVELQGPETQYF. The CDR3 region has the DNA TGCAGCGTTGAATTGCAGGGCCCAGAGACCCAGTACTTC.

CDR3 DNA: TGTGCCAGCAGCTTAGGTGGGGAGTATGGCTACACCTTC. Translating gives CASSLGGEYGYTF. J is TRBJ1-2 and V is TRBV11-2, with D unclear. Germline assignment: CDR1 SGHAT and CDR2 FQNNGV. The V end was cut by 1 base, the J end by 5 bases, with 8 bases between. This CDR3 contains 13 residues.

The J gene is TRBJ2-7, the V gene TRBV4-1; D gene unclear. Germline CDR1 and CDR2: MGHRA and YSYEKL. Trimming pared 0 bases from V and 3 bases from J, leaving 9 bases between. This CDR3 has 14 residues. The CDR3 reads CASSQDTRIYEQYF. CDR3 in DNA: TGCGCCAGCAGCCAAGACACCAGGATCTACGAGCAGTACTTC.

The chain joins TRBV6-1 to TRBJ1-1; D may be TRBD1 (6 bases). This CDR3 is built from 13 residues. V shed 3 bases and J shed 1 base, with 6 bases lying between them. CDR1 and CDR2 (germline): MNHNS, SASEGT. CDR3 amino acids: CASSDRGNTEAFF. The CDR3 nucleotides are TGTGCCAGCAGTGACAGGGGGAACACTGAAGCTTTCTTT.